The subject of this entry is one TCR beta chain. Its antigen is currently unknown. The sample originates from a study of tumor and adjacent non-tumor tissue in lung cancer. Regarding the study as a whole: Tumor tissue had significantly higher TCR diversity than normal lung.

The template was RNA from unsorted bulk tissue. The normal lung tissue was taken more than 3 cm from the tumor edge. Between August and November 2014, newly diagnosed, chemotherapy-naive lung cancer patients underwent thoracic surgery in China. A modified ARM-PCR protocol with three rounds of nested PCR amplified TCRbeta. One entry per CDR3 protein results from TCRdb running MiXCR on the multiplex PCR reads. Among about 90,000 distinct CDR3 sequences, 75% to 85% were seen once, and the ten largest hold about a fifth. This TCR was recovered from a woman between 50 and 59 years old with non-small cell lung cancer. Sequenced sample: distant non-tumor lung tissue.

The CDR3 sequence is CASNPGLAGVNEQFF. The CDR3 nucleotides read TGTGCCAGCAACCCTGGGCTAGCGGGTGTAAATGAGCAGTTCTTC. The chain uses TRBV6-2 or TRBV6-3 and TRBJ2-1; 8 bases align to TRBD2. V lost 7 bases, J lost 7 bases, and 12 bases stayed unmatched. Germline CDR1 is MNHEY and CDR2 is SVGEGT. The CDR3 runs to 15 residues.